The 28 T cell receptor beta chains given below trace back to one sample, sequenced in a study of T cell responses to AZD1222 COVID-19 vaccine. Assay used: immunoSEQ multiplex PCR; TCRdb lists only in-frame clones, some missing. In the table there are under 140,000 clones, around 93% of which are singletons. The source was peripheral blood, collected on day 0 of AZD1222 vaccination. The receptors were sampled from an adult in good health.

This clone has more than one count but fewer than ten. CDR3 nucleotides: TGTGCCAGCAGTCCTCGGACAGACCGCCCTGAAGCTTTCTTT. Amino acid sequence: CASSPRTDRPEAFF. The J gene is TRBJ1-1, the V gene TRBV2, with a weak D call TRBD1 (6 bases). Deletions cut 5 bases from V and 6 bases from J, with 16 bases between. CDR1 and CDR2 from the germline V gene are SNHLY and FYNNEI. This CDR3 has 14 amino acids.

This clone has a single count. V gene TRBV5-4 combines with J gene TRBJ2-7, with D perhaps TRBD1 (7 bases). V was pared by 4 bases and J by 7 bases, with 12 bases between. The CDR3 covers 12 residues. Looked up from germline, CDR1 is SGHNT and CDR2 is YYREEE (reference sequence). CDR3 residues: CASSMTGREQYF. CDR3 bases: TGTGCCAGCAGCATGACAGGGAGGGAGCAGTACTTC.

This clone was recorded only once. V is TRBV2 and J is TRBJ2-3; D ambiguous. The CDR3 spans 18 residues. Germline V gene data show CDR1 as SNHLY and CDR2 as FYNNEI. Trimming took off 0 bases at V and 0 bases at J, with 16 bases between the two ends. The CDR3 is CASSEALGVGSSTDTQYF. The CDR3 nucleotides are TGTGCCAGCAGTGAAGCGCTTGGGGTAGGATCGAGCACAGATACGCAGTATTTT.

The CDR3 DNA is TGTGCCAGCAGCCAAGGGGGCCTTAATGAAAAACTGTTTTTT. This encodes CASSQGGLNEKLFF. The V and J genes are TRBV6-5 and TRBJ1-4; 7 bases align to TRBD1. The V and J ends lost 6 bases and 4 bases, in that order; junction bases with no gene match: 5. Germline values: CDR1 MNHEY, CDR2 SVGAGI. The CDR3 covers 14 residues.

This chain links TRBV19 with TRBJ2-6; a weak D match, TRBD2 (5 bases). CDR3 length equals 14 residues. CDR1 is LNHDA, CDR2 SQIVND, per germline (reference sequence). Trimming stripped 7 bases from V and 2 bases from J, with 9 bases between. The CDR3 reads CASTPGAGANVLTF. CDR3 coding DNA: TGTGCCAGTACCCCCGGGGCTGGGGCCAACGTCCTGACTTTC.

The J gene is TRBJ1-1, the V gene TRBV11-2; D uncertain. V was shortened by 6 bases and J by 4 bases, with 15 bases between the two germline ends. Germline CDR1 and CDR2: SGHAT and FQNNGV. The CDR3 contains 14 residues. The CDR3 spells CASREVLSVTEAFF. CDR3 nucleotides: TGTGCCAGCAGGGAGGTGCTTTCGGTCACTGAAGCTTTCTTT. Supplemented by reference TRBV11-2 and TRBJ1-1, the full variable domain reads EAGVAQSPRYKIIEKRQSVAFWCNPISGHATLYWYQQILGQGPKLLIQFQNNGVVDDSQLPKDRFSAERLKGVDSTLKIQPAKLEDSAVYLCASREVLSVTEAFFGQGTRLTVV.

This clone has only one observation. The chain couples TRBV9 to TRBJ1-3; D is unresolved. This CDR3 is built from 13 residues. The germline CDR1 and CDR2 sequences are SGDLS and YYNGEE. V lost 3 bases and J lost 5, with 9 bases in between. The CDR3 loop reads CASSAFARNTIYF. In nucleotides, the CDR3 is TGTGCCAGCAGCGCCTTCGCCCGAAACACCATATATTTT.

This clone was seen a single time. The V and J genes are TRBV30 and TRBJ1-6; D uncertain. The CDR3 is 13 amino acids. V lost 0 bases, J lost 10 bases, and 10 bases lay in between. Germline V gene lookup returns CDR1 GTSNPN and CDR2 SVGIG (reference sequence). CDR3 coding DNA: TGTGCCTGGAGTGTACTAGGGAACTCACCCCTCCACTTT. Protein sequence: CAWSVLGNSPLHF.

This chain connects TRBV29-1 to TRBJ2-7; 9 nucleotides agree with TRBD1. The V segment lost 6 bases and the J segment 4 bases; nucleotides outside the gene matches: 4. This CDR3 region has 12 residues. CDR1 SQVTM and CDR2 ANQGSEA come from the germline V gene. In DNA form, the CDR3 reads TGCAGCGTGGACAGGGGCAAGTACGAGCAGTACTTC. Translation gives CSVDRGKYEQYF.

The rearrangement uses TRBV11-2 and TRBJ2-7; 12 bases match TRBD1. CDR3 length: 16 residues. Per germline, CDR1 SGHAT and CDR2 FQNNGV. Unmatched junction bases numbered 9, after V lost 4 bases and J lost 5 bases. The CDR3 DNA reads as TGTGCCAGCAGCTCAGGGGGCTGGGACAGGGGGCACGAGCAGTACTTC. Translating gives CASSSGGWDRGHEQYF.

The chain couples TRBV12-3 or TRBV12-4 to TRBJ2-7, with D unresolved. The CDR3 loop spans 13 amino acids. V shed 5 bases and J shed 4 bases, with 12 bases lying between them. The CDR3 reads CASSRWGTYEQYF. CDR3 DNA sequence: TGTGCCAGCAGTCGGTGGGGTACATACGAGCAGTACTTC.

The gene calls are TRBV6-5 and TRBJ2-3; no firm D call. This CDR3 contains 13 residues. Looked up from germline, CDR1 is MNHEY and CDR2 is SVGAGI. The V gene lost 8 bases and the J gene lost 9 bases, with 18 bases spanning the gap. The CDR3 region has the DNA TGTGCCAGCTCTGGACCATTTGTTCCCACGCAGTATTTT. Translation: CASSGPFVPTQYF.

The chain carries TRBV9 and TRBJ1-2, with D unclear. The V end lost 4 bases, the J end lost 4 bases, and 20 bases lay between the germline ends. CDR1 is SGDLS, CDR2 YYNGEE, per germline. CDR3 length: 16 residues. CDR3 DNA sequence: TGTGCCAGCAGCCCCCGGTCGGGATCCGTCGGCTATGGCTACACCTTC. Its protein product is CASSPRSGSVGYGYTF.

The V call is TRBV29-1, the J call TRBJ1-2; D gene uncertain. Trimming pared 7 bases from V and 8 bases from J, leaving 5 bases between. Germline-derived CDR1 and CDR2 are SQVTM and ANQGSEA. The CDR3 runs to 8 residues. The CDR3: CSGGGYTF. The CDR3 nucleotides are TGCAGCGGGGGAGGCTACACCTTC.

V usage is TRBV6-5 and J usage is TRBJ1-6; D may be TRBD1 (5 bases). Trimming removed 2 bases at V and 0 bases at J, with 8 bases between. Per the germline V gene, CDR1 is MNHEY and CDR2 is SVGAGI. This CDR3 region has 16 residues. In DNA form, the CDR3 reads TGTGCCAGCAGTTACGGGGGATACTCCTATAATTCACCCCTCCACTTT. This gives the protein CASSYGGYSYNSPLHF.

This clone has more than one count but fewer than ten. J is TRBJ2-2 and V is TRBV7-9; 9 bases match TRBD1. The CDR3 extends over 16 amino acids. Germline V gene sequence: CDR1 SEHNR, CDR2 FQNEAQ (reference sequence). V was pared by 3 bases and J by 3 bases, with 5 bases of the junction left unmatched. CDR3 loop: CASSFGTGFYTGELFF. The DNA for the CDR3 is TGTGCCAGCAGCTTCGGGACAGGGTTTTACACCGGGGAGCTGTTTTTT.

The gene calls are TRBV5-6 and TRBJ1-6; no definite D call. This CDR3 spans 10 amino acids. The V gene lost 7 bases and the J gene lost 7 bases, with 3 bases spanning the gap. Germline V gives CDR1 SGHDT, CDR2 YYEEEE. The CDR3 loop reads CASGNSPLHF. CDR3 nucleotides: TGTGCCAGCGGCAATTCACCCCTCCACTTT.

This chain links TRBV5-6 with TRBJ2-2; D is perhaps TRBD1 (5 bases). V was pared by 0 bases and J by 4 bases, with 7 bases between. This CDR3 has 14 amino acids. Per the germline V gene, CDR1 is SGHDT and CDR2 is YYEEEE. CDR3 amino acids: CASSLDRSTGELFF. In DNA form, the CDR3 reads TGTGCCAGCAGCTTGGACAGGAGCACCGGGGAGCTGTTTTTT.

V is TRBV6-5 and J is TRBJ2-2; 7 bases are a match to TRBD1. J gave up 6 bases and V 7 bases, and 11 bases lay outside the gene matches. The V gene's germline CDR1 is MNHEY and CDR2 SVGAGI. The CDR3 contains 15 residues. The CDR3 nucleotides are TGTGCCAGCACCGAACGACAGGGAACGGCCGGGGAGCTGTTTTTT. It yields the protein CASTERQGTAGELFF.

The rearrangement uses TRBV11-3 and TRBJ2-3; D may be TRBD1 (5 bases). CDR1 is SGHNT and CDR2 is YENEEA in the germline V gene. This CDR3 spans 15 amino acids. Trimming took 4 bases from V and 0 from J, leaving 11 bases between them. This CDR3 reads CASSSQVFSTDTQYF. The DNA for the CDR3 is TGTGCCAGCAGCTCACAGGTGTTTAGCACAGATACGCAGTATTTT.

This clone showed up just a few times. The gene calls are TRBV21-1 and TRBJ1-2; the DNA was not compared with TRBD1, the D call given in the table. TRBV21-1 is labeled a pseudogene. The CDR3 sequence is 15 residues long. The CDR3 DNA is TGTGCCTATCCGGGACAGGGGGCGGGGGACTATGGCTACACCTTC. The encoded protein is CAYPGQGAGDYGYTF.

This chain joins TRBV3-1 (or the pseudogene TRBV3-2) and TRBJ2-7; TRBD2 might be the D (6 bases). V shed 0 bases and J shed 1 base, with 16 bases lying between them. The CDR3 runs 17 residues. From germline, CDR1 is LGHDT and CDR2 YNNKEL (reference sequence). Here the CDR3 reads CASSQETTYGGSYEQYF. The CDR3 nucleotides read TGTGCCAGCAGCCAAGAGACGACTTACGGAGGGTCCTACGAGCAGTACTTC.

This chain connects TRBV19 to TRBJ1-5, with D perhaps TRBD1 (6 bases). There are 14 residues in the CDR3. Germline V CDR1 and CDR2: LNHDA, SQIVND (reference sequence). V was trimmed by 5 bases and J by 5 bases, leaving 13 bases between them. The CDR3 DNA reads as TGTGCCAGTAGTGCGGACAGTTGGGATCAGCCCCAGCATTTT. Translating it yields CASSADSWDQPQHF.

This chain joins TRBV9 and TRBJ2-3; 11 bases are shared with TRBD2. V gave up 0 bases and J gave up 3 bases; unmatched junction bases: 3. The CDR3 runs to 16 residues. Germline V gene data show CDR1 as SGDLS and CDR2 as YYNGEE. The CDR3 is CASSVVSGGATDTQYF. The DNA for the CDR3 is TGTGCCAGCAGCGTAGTTAGCGGGGGGGCGACAGATACGCAGTATTTT.

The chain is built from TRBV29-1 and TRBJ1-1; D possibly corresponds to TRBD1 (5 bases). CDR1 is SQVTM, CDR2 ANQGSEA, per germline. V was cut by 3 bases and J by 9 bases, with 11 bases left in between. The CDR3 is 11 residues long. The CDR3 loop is CSVEQPGKAFF. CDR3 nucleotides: TGCAGCGTTGAGCAGCCAGGGAAAGCTTTCTTT.

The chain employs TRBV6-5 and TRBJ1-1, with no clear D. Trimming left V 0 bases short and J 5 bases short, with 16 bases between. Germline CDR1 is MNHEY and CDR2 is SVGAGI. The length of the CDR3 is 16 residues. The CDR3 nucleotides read TGTGCCAGCAGTTACTCGATGGCGGCCAGAGGTACTGAAGCTTTCTTT. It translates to CASSYSMAARGTEAFF.

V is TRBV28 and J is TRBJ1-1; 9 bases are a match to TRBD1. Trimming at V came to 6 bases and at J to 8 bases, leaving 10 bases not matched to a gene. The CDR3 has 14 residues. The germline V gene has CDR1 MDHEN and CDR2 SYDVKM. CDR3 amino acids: CASSPPGQGREAFF. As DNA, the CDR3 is TGTGCCAGCAGCCCACCGGGACAGGGTAGGGAAGCTTTCTTT.

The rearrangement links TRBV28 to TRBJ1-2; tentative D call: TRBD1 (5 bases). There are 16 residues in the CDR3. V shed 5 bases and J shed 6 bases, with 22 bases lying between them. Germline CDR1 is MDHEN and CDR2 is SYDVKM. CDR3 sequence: CASSDLFGRGKDGYTF. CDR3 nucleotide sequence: TGTGCCAGCAGTGACTTATTTGGGAGGGGAAAAGATGGCTACACCTTC.